This T cell receptor (beta chain) derives from a study of blood T cells in healthy people across ages. Overall study findings and caveats: What prevented conclusive comparison of naive and antigen-experienced cells was that PBMCs were unsorted. Age brought a roughly linear fall in TCR beta diversity measured per million T cells.

Alongside a J-beta primer mix, a sample-barcoded 5' primer served in a second PCR lasting about 7 to 12 cycles. TCRdb called the 5' RACE reads again in MiXCR, with one record for every CDR3 protein. This sample has around 2 million distinct CDR3 sequences, with 35% to 50% found just once. Worth noting for this clonotype: Its antigen is undetermined.

This clonotype was obtained from a human donor in good health. Sequenced input: blood.

The CDR3 DNA follows: TGTGCCAGCAGCCGCGAGAGCCTCGATGAGCAGTTCTTC. As protein: CASSRESLDEQFF. The rearrangement links TRBV9 to TRBJ2-1, with D hard to call. Trimming stripped 4 bases from V and 8 bases from J, with 13 bases between. CDR3 length equals 13 residues. Germline V gives CDR1 SGDLS, CDR2 YYNGEE.